A selection of T cell receptor beta chains follows, all from one sample in a study of Graves' ophthalmopathy and Graves' hyperthyroidism. TCRdb processed the multiplex PCR reads anew with MiXCR; each CDR3 protein has one entry. The table shows 45,000 to 60,000 distinct CDR3 sequences, with approximately 50% occurring only once. Sequenced material: peripheral blood. The receptors come from an adult woman with Graves' ophthalmopathy. The CDR3 runs from the conserved cysteine through the conserved F or W. A D gene is named only where the DNA matches it firmly. Not every row has a clone size; where given, it reads once, few, many or a size class.

>TRBJ2-6|few|-|TRBV27
TGTGCCAGCAGTTTATACGGAAGAACCTCTGGGGCCAACGTCCTGACTTTC
CASSLYGRTSGANVLTF
>TRBJ2-5|-|-|TRBV5-5
TGTGCCAGCAGGAACGACAGGATTCCTGAGACCCAGTACTTC
CASRNDRIPETQYF
>TRBJ1-4|many|TRBD1|TRBV4-3
TGCGCCAGCAGAGGGACAGGGGGGGAAAAACTGTTTTTT
CASRGTGGEKLFF
>TRBJ2-7|-|-|TRBV15
TGTGCCACCAGCAGTTCCCCTCCCTACGAGCAGTACTTC
CATSSSPPYEQYF
>TRBJ2-5|-|TRBD2|TRBV10-3
TGTGCCATCAGTGAGGGGGCATGGGGGGGGGAGACCCAGTACTTC
CAISEGAWGGETQYF
>TRBJ2-7|-|TRBD2|TRBV7-2
TGTGCCAGCAGCCGAGGACTAGCGGAAGGGCACGAGCAGTACTTC
CASSRGLAEGHEQYF
>TRBJ2-5|once|-|TRBV18
TGTGCCAGCTCACTACCGGAGTCCAGGGAGACCCAGTACTTC
CASSLPESRETQYF
>TRBJ2-7|-|TRBD2|TRBV20-1
TGCAGTGCTAGATCGGCTAGCGGAGGACCTAGAGACGAGCAGTACTTC
CSARSASGGPRDEQYF
>TRBJ1-4|once|-|TRBV5-6
TGTGCCAGCAGCCCAAGGGGGGGTGAAAAACTGTTTTTT
CASSPRGGEKLFF
>TRBJ2-5|-|-|TRBV20-1
TGCAGTGCTAGGAGAAGGTTCAAGCCCCAGTACTTC
CSARRRFKPQYF
>TRBJ2-2|-|-|TRBV19
TGTGTCAGTAGTATAAGAAGGGGCCCCTCCTACACCGGGGAGCTGTGTTTT
CVSSIRRGPSYTGELCF
>TRBJ2-5|-|-|TRBV5-1
TGCGCCAGCAGCTGGGGGGCGGGGGTCGGGGAGACCCAGTACTTC
CASSWGAGVGETQYF
>TRBJ2-7|-|-|TRBV19
TGTGCCTGGAGTGTACGTTTCAGGGCCTATAGCTCCTACGAGCAGTACTTC
CAWSVRFRAYSSYEQYF
>TRBJ2-7|-|TRBD2|TRBV9
TGTGCCAGTAGCGTGGGGACTAGCGGGGTCTACGGGCAGAACTTC
CASSVGTSGVYGQNF
>TRBJ2-7|-|TRBD2|TRBV2
TGTGCCAGCAGTGAAATCCTAGCGGTTAGCTACGAGCAGTACTTC
CASSEILAVSYEQYF
>TRBJ2-1|many|TRBD2|TRBV6-1
TGTGCCAGCAAATCGACTAGCGGATACAATGAGCAGTTCTTC
CASKSTSGYNEQFF
>TRBJ2-1|few|-|TRBV20-1
TGCAGTGCTAGCGGCCGGGGCTCCTACAATGAGCAGTTCTTC
CSASGRGSYNEQFF
>TRBJ2-3|-|TRBD2|TRBV9
TGTGCCAGCACTATAGCGGGAACCACAGGTACGCAGTATTTT
CASTIAGTTGTQYF
>TRBJ2-5|many|-|TRBV20-1
TGCAGTGCTAGAGAACGGTGGGGCGGAGAGACCCAGTACTTC
CSARERWGGETQYF
>TRBJ1-5|-|-|TRBV20-1
TGCAGTGCTAGAGATCCCGGGAGAGGAAATCAGCCCCAGCATTTT
CSARDPGRGNQPQHF
>TRBJ2-7|few|-|TRBV30
TGTGCCTGGAGTGGCGGGCCCCAGGAGCAGTACTTC
CAWSGGPQEQYF
>TRBJ1-6|many|-|TRBV18
TGTGCCAGCTCACCTGGCCGCTCGGAATCCCTCCACTTT
CASSPGRSESLHF
>TRBJ1-2|many|-|TRBV7-9
TGTGCCAGCAGCCCCTCGTCGGAGAGTTCTAATGGCTACACCTTC
CASSPSSESSNGYTF
>TRBJ1-1|many|-|TRBV6-2/TRBV6-3
TGTGCCAGCAGTGCTCCAGGGGCTCGGAACACTGAAGCTTTCTTT
CASSAPGARNTEAFF
>TRBJ2-3|many|TRBD2|TRBV19
TGTGCCAGTAGAAGCGGGGTTAGCACAGATACGCAGTATTTT
CASRSGVSTDTQYF
>TRBJ1-5|medium-sized|TRBD1|TRBV24-1
TGTGCCACCATCGTGAAGACAGGGAACAATCAGCCCCAGCATTTT
CATIVKTGNNQPQHF
>TRBJ2-7|-|TRBD2|TRBV7-2
TGTGCCAGCAGCTTAGAAACTAGCGGGAGTCGGTACGAGCAGTACTTC
CASSLETSGSRYEQYF
>TRBJ2-1|-|TRBD2|TRBV5-1
TGCGCCAGCAGCTCGGATCTAGCGGGTAACGATGAGCAGTTCTTC
CASSSDLAGNDEQFF
>TRBJ2-7|-|-|TRBV10-2
TGCGCCAGCATGCCGGGTAACTACGAGCAGTACTTC
CASMPGNYEQYF
>TRBJ2-3|once|-|TRBV29-1
TGCAGCGTTGAAAGGGGGTCGGGCACAGATACGCAGTATTTT
CSVERGSGTDTQYF
>TRBJ1-1|many|TRBD1|TRBV27
TGTGCCAGCATTAACAGGGGGCAGGGCACTGAAGCTTTCTTT
CASINRGQGTEAFF
>TRBJ1-1|-|-|TRBV29-1
TGCAGCGTTGTTCGATTGAACACTGAAGCTTTCTTT
CSVVRLNTEAFF
>TRBJ1-5|many|TRBD1|TRBV20-1
TGCAGTGCTAGCAGGCTCCAGGGGGTGAGTCAGCCCCAGCATTTT
CSASRLQGVSQPQHF
>TRBJ2-7|-|-|TRBV24-1
TGTGCCACCAGTGAAGGGCCCTCTGCTGTGCAGTACTTC
CATSEGPSAVQYF
>TRBJ2-1|many|TRBD2|TRBV5-1
TGCGCCAGCAGCTCCAGCGACAGCGGGAAGCAGTTCTTC
CASSSSDSGKQFF
>TRBJ2-3|many|TRBD2|TRBV7-3
TGTGCCAGCAGCTTAAGGGGGGGGTATCGGGGGAGGACAGATACGCAGTATTTT
CASSLRGGYRGRTDTQYF
>TRBJ1-2|few|-|TRBV2
TGTGCCAGCATCCCGACCACAGGGAACTATGGCTACACCTTC
CASIPTTGNYGYTF
>TRBJ2-3|many|-|TRBV27
TGTGCCAGCACCGAGCTGGACGGCACAGATACGCAGTATTTT
CASTELDGTDTQYF
>TRBJ1-3|few|-|TRBV7-2
TGTGCCAGCAGCTTAGCGGTTGGAAACACCATATATTTT
CASSLAVGNTIYF
>TRBJ2-3|many|TRBD1|TRBV29-1
TGCAGCGTATATAAGGGGCAGGGGGCTGGGTCAGATACGCAGTATTTT
CSVYKGQGAGSDTQYF
>TRBJ2-2|many|-|TRBV6-2/TRBV6-3
TGTGCCAGCAGTTACAGGGGTGACACCGGGGAGCTGTTTTTT
CASSYRGDTGELFF
>TRBJ1-2|medium-sized|-|TRBV19
TGTGCTGAATACCATGGGGGCTACACCTTC
CAEYHGGYTF
>TRBJ1-5|once|TRBD1|TRBV5-1
TGCGCCAGCAGCTCCGGAGGGGGCGGGGAGCCCCAGCATTTT
CASSSGGGGEPQHF
>TRBJ1-1|-|-|TRBV7-9
TGTGCCAGCAGCTTAGCTTCCGGTGGGACTGAAGCTTTCTTT
CASSLASGGTEAFF
>TRBJ2-5|once|TRBD1|TRBV7-2
TGTGCCAGCAGCTTGCCGGGACAGCGGACCCAGTACTTC
CASSLPGQRTQYF
>TRBJ1-1|-|TRBD1|TRBV20-1
TGCAGTGCCGGGACAGGGGACGGACCCACTGAAGCTTTCTTT
CSAGTGDGPTEAFF
>TRBJ2-1|many|-|TRBV2
TGTGCCAGCATCCGGGGAAGGGGGGGCGAGTCCAATGAGCAGTTCTTC
CASIRGRGGESNEQFF
>TRBJ2-5|-|TRBD2|TRBV20-1
TGCAGTTCTCAGGGTCCGGGGGCTAGCGGGGTCGGGGAGACCCAGTACTTC
CSSQGPGASGVGETQYF
>TRBJ1-4|many|TRBD1|TRBV7-9
TGTGCCAGCAGCAACGACAGGGGTCGTGAAAAACTGTTTTTT
CASSNDRGREKLFF
>TRBJ2-3|-|-|TRBV7-2
TGTGCCAGCAGCCCCGTCGGGGGTACGCAGTATTTT
CASSPVGGTQYF
>TRBJ1-2|medium-sized|-|TRBV7-2
TGTGCCAGCAGCCGGACTAGGGAGGGCTACACCTTC
CASSRTREGYTF
>TRBJ1-6|-|-|TRBV11-2
TGTGCCAGCAGCTTAGGTTTCAATTCACCCCTCCACTTT
CASSLGFNSPLHF
>TRBJ2-5|-|TRBD2|TRBV20-1
TGCAGTACTAGTTCTAGCGGGCTTGCCCATGAGACCCAGTACTTC
CSTSSSGLAHETQYF
>TRBJ2-3|-|TRBD2|TRBV9
TGTGCCAGCAGCCCCGGGACTAGCGCGGATACGCAGTATTTT
CASSPGTSADTQYF